A single sample is the source of the 15 T cell receptor beta chains below, sequenced in a study of identical twins. Each CDR3 protein is one row after TCRdb ran MiXCR on the 5' RACE reads. The table has about 530,000 distinct CDR3 sequences, about 20% seen once; the top ten hold around 0.48%. The same data also contributed to another study, on yellow fever vaccine responses in identical twins.

Sequencing was carried out using CD4+ T cells sorted from blood. Receptors were obtained from a woman aged 18-30 years in good health.

The V gene is TRBV6-5, the J gene TRBJ1-1; D remains unclear. CDR3 size: 14 residues. Germline lookup yields CDR1 MNHEY and CDR2 SVGAGI. The V end was cut by 2 bases, the J end by 2 bases, with 9 bases between. CDR3 loop: CASSYPGINTEAFF. The CDR3 nucleotides are TGTGCCAGCAGTTACCCGGGAATAAACACTGAAGCTTTCTTT.

The gene calls are TRBV5-1 and TRBJ2-1, with a tentative D call TRBD1 (6 bases). V lost 0 bases and J 6 bases, leaving 16 bases between the germline ends. The CDR3 sequence is 16 residues long. Germline V gene lookup returns CDR1 SGHRS and CDR2 YFSETQ. CDR3 coding DNA: TGCGCCAGCAGCTTGGTTTCAGGGGCCTCGGGCAATGAGCAGTTCTTC. This encodes CASSLVSGASGNEQFF.

V usage is TRBV9 and J usage is TRBJ2-2; perhaps TRBD2 as D (6 bases). Germline CDR1 SGDLS, CDR2 YYNGEE. The CDR3 sequence is 15 residues long. Trimming removed 4 bases at V and 4 bases at J, with 14 bases between. CDR3 sequence: CASSTIAEITGELFF. DNA of the CDR3: TGTGCCAGCAGCACAATAGCGGAGATCACCGGGGAGCTGTTTTTT. The entire variable domain, with the rest obtained from reference TRBV9 and TRBJ2-2, is as follows: DSGVTQTPKHLITATGQRVTLRCSPRSGDLSVYWYQQSLDQGLQFLIQYYNGEERAKGNILERFSAQQFPDLHSELNLSSLELGDSALYFCASSTIAEITGELFFGEGSRLTVL.

This chain uses TRBV7-9 with TRBJ1-1, with a possible D match to TRBD1 (5 bases). Germline CDR1 SEHNR, CDR2 FQNEAQ (reference sequence). V lost 5 bases and J lost 4, with 20 bases in between. This CDR3 contains 16 residues. The CDR3 reads CASSPRVRALGTEAFF. For the CDR3, the DNA is TGTGCCAGCAGCCCCAGGGTGCGGGCCCTCGGCACTGAAGCTTTCTTT.

There are a few counts of this clonotype. The rearrangement links TRBV28 to TRBJ1-5, with TRBD1 matching 7 bases. Germline assignment: CDR1 MDHEN and CDR2 SYDVKM. V lost 4 bases and J lost 1; bases outside the gene matches: 4. The CDR3 totals 15 residues. CDR3 loop: CASSYRDRSNQPQHF. CDR3 DNA: TGTGCCAGCAGTTACCGGGACAGAAGCAATCAGCCCCAGCATTTT.

This clonotype was observed a few times. This chain joins TRBV3-1 and TRBJ2-7; perhaps TRBD1 as D (6 bases). Germline CDR1 is LGHDT and CDR2 is YNNKEL (reference sequence). Trimming cost V 3 bases and J 3 bases, with 18 bases left between them. The CDR3 runs to 16 residues. As DNA, the CDR3 is TGTGCCAGCAGCCACCACCTCCTCGGGACAATCTACGAGCAGTACGTC. This sequence encodes CASSHHLLGTIYEQYV.

The chain carries TRBV20-1 and TRBJ2-1; D might be TRBD1 (5 bases). Trimming removed 6 bases from V and 8 bases from J, with 20 bases in between. The CDR3 runs to 14 residues. Germline assignment: CDR1 DFQATT and CDR2 SNEGSKA (reference sequence). The CDR3 nucleotides are TGCAGTGCGCGCACCACGACTCCCAGGGATGAGCAGTTCTTC. It yields the protein CSARTTTPRDEQFF.

The chain employs TRBV20-1 and TRBJ2-7, with D possibly being TRBD2 (5 bases). Trimming shortened V by 5 bases and J by 1 base, and 18 bases separated the two germline ends. This CDR3 is built from 15 residues. Germline values: CDR1 DFQATT, CDR2 SNEGSKA (reference sequence). The DNA of the CDR3 is TGCAGTGCTCGAGGACTGGGTTTCATTTCCTACGAGCAGTACGTC. Its translation is CSARGLGFISYEQYV.

This clonotype was detected ten times or more. V gene TRBV9 combines with J gene TRBJ2-3; 9 bases map to TRBD2. CDR1 and CDR2 (germline): SGDLS, YYNGEE. The CDR3 has 16 amino acids. Trimming cost V 4 bases and J 0 bases; bases outside gene matches: 6. This CDR3 reads CASSLLAGPSTDTQYF. In DNA form, the CDR3 reads TGTGCCAGCAGCCTCCTAGCGGGACCTAGCACAGATACGCAGTATTTT.

This clonotype appeared many times. CDR3 region: CASRRRTDTQYF. The CDR3 DNA follows: TGTGCCAGCAGACGTCGCACAGATACGCAGTATTTT. The chain is built from TRBV12-3 or TRBV12-4 and TRBJ2-3; no firm D call. The CDR3 contains 12 residues. V lost 6 bases and J 1 base, leaving 5 bases between the germline ends.

V and J are TRBV20-1 and TRBJ2-1; 7 bases align to TRBD2. The CDR3 contains 13 residues. The germline CDR1 and CDR2 sequences are DFQATT and SNEGSKA (reference sequence). Written as DNA, the CDR3 is TGCAGCCCCAGGGCTAGCGGTTACAATGAGCAGTTCTTC. This translates into CSPRASGYNEQFF.

The gene calls are TRBV12-3 or TRBV12-4 and TRBJ2-2; a weak D match, TRBD2 (5 bases). CDR3 length equals 16 residues. Between the trimmed V and J ends, which lost 6 bases and 0 bases, there was a span of 14 bases. The DNA of the CDR3 is TGTGCCAGCAGCCGCCGCGGGCCGCCGAACACCGGGGAGCTGTTTTTT. It is translated as CASSRRGPPNTGELFF.

This clonotype was recorded a few times. The rearrangement links TRBV4-1 to TRBJ2-5; D gene ambiguous. The ends were cut back, 2 bases at V and 2 bases at J, with 3 bases in the middle. There are 12 residues in the CDR3. CDR1 is MGHRA and CDR2 is YSYEKL in the germline V gene. The CDR3 loop is CASSQLQETQYF. The CDR3 coding sequence is TGCGCCAGCAGCCAATTGCAAGAGACCCAGTACTTC.

V is TRBV12-3 or TRBV12-4 and J is TRBJ1-5; D ambiguous. V dropped 4 bases and J dropped 2 bases, with 9 bases sitting between them. This CDR3 has 14 residues. The CDR3 DNA follows: TGTGCCAGCAGTTCGTACGGAGGCAATCAGCCCCAGCATTTT. Its translation: CASSSYGGNQPQHF.

The rearrangement links TRBV4-1 to TRBJ2-7; 8 nucleotides align to TRBD1. CDR1 is MGHRA, CDR2 YSYEKL, per germline. With V trimmed by 4 bases and J by 3 bases, 11 bases remained unmatched. The length of the CDR3 is 16 residues. The CDR3 nucleotides read TGCGCCAGCAGCCCCAATGGGGCAGGGGGCTTCTACGAGCAGTACTTC. It translates to CASSPNGAGGFYEQYF.